This T cell receptor beta chain derives from a study of blood T cell repertoires in COVID-19. Study-level background: Acute and convalescent COVID-19 samples came from the United States, Italy and Spain. PBMCs, B-cell-depleted T cells, or T cells were the source of the cDNA or gDNA that made up the material.

Seattle researchers signed up patients amid active infection and tracked them longitudinally. In the original analysis: Estimation of nucleated cell counts was performed using reference gene primer amplification. Clones were sequenced by immunoSEQ multiplex PCR, and TCRdb holds only the in-frame ones, with some missing. D and trimming were read from the DNA, whereas the V and J calls and clone size are those reported in that table. The profile shows 100,000 to 150,000 clones, 90% of them singletons. Germline V gives CDR1 MGHRA, CDR2 YSYEKL. V lost 2 bases to trimming and J lost 4 bases; unmatched junction nucleotides: 5. The CDR3 length is 16 residues.

The receptor was derived from a woman aged 60-70 years with COVID-19, enrolled during active disease. The J gene is TRBJ2-1, the V gene TRBV4-1, with 10 bases that match TRBD2. The sequencing sample was made of peripheral blood. DNA of the CDR3: TGCGCCAGCAGCCAACTAGCGGGGGCTGGATACAATGAGCAGTTCTTC. Protein sequence: CASSQLAGAGYNEQFF.